This passage covers 27 T cell receptor beta chains from one sample sequenced in a study of tumor and adjacent non-tumor tissue in lung cancer. The template was RNA from unsorted bulk tissue. The library came from three nested PCR rounds adapted from ARM-PCR protocols. TCRdb re-called the multiplex PCR reads through MiXCR, storing one row per CDR3 protein. The sample lists around 70,000 distinct CDR3 sequences, about 80% occurring once. The sample comprised lung tumor tissue. The receptor set was obtained from a man aged 60-69 years with non-small cell lung cancer.

This clonotype was recorded once. Sequence at one end of the junction differs from germline and may be a read error. The genes are TRBV20-1 and TRBJ1-2, with D uncertain. This CDR3 region has 10 residues. The germline V gene has CDR1 DFQATT and CDR2 SNEGSKA (reference sequence). The CDR3 spells CSDGVWAAHF. CDR3 nucleotide sequence: TGCAGTGATGGGGTCTGGGCAGCACACTTC.

A remark on this clonotype: The CDR3 does not end in the conserved phenylalanine or tryptophan, so this is likely a read error. It is unclear where the CDR3 begins or ends on the DNA, so no DNA is shown, and the CDR3 is as TCRdb lists it. The rearrangement joins TRBV6-6 to TRBJ1-5; the table names TRBD1, a call not compared with the DNA. Germline V gene lookup returns CDR1 MNHNY and CDR2 SVGAGI (reference sequence). 16 amino acids form the CDR3, both terminal residues included. CDR3 amino acids: CASSYRGGASNQPQRS.

Comment on this clonotype: The junction departs from the called germline gene at one end, perhaps through a read error. The V gene is TRBV10-3, the J gene TRBJ2-6, with 15 bases lining up with TRBD2. CDR3 length: 20 amino acids. Per germline, CDR1 ENHRY and CDR2 SYGVKD. The CDR3 DNA follows: TGTGGCATCAGTGAACATGGGACTAGCGGGAGGAACTCTAGGGCCAACGTCCTGACTTTC. Translating gives CGISEHGTSGRNSRANVLTF.

This clonotype was detected once. At one end the junction does not follow the germline gene, possibly because of a read error. The chain joins TRBV20-1 to TRBJ2-5; D gene uncertain. CDR3 length equals 12 residues. CDR1 and CDR2 (germline): DFQATT, SNEGSKA (reference sequence). The CDR3 sequence: CSVLAVQETQYF. The CDR3 coding sequence is TGCAGTGTGCTGGCCGTCCAAGAGACACAGTACTTC.

With regard to this clonotype: The limits of the CDR3 on the DNA are not certain, so only TCRdb's listed CDR3 is given. V gene TRBV29-1 combines with J gene TRBJ1-2; TRBD1, as called in the table, went unchecked against the DNA. Germline values: CDR1 SQVTM, CDR2 ANQGSEA. Termini included, the CDR3 measures 12 amino acids. The CDR3 sequence is CSVAGGNCGCTF.

V usage is TRBV10-3 and J usage is TRBJ1-1; no clear D gene. Germline values: CDR1 ENHRY, CDR2 SYGVKD. The CDR3 spans 11 residues. The CDR3 bases are TGTGCTATCTCGGCCGAGTTAGAAGCTTTCTTT. Its translation: CAISAELEAFF.

This chain joins TRBV6-5 and TRBJ2-7; 8 bases are a match to TRBD1. With 11 bases clipped from V and 4 bases from J, the junction kept 10 bases outside the gene matches. The CDR3 is 13 residues long. Germline CDR1 reads MNHEY; CDR2 reads SVGAGI. In nucleotides, the CDR3 is TGTGCCTGCAATCGCGACAGGGGTTACGAGCAGTACTTC. Residues: CACNRDRGYEQYF.

Notes on this clonotype: One junction end does not reproduce the germline sequence, and a read error may be involved. J is TRBJ2-2 and V is TRBV6-2 or TRBV6-3; TRBD2 might be the D (5 bases). The germline gives CDR1 MNHEY, CDR2 SVGEGT. This CDR3 is built from 13 residues. The CDR3 reads CASSYSYTGELLF. The DNA of the CDR3 is TGTGCCAGTAGTTACTCTTATACCGGGGAGCTGTTATTT.

Of note for this clonotype: At one end the junction does not follow the germline gene, possibly because of a read error. This sequence joins TRBV6-5 and TRBJ1-1, with a weak D call TRBD1 (5 bases). CDR1 is MNHEY, CDR2 SVGAGI, per germline. The CDR3 totals 15 residues. The CDR3 nucleotides are TGTGCCAGCTGTTACTCGAGGCAGGGTGAGACTGAAGCTTTCTTT. This encodes CASCYSRQGETEAFF.

J is TRBJ2-3 and V is TRBV6-2 or TRBV6-3; 14 bases map to TRBD2. The CDR3 extends over 20 amino acids. V lost 2 bases, J lost 6 bases, and 16 bases stayed unmatched. The germline V gene has CDR1 MNHEY and CDR2 SVGEGT. CDR3 residues: CASSYPRPGLAGVGFDTQYF. The CDR3 coding sequence is TGTGCCAGCAGTTACCCCCGACCGGGACTAGCGGGAGTAGGGTTTGATACGCAGTATTTT.

Notes on this clonotype: The junction departs from germline at one end; a sequencing error may be responsible. The V call is TRBV6-7, the J call TRBJ2-3; 10 bases line up with TRBD2. TRBV6-7 qualifies as an ORF whose function is uncertain. The CDR3 is 16 residues long. Here the CDR3 DNA reads TGTGCCAACAGTTATACGAGCGGGAGGGCGACAGATACACAGTATTTT. The encoded protein is CANSYTSGRATDTQYF.

V usage is TRBV10-3 and J usage is TRBJ2-1; TRBD2 matches at 9 bases. CDR3 length: 13 amino acids. V gave up 8 bases and J gave up 11 bases; unmatched junction bases: 10. Germline V gene data show CDR1 as ENHRY and CDR2 as SYGVKD. The CDR3 nucleotides read TGTGCCATCGGGACTAGCAGGAGAAAACAGCAGTTCTTC. Protein product: CAIGTSRRKQQFF.

The V gene is TRBV6-5, the J gene TRBJ1-6, with D possibly being TRBD1 (5 bases). V lost 11 bases and J lost 10, with 21 bases in between. CDR1 and CDR2 from the germline V gene are MNHEY and SVGAGI. The CDR3 contains 14 residues. The CDR3 is CARTQERGYSPLHF. The CDR3 DNA follows: TGTGCCCGCACCCAAGAACGGGGCTACTCACCCCTCCACTTT.

A word on this clonotype: The junction differs from germline at one of its ends, possibly a read error. This chain uses TRBV14 with TRBJ2-5; no firm D call. CDR1 SGHDN and CDR2 FVKESK come from the germline V gene. CDR3 length: 14 amino acids. CDR3 coding DNA: TGTGCCAGTAGCCAACGGCACCTCCCAGAGACCCAGTACTTC. Translation gives CASSQRHLPETQYF.

In regard to this clonotype: This could be a read error, since a much larger clone is one nucleotide away. V and J are TRBV11-1 and TRBJ1-2; possible D gene TRBD1, 6 bases. This CDR3 has 13 amino acids. With 4 bases removed from V and 6 bases from J, the gap between germline ends came to 12 bases. Germline CDR1 reads SGHAT; CDR2 reads FQDESV (reference sequence). CDR3 in DNA: TGTGCCAGCAGCTACAGGGTCGGCCATGGCTACACCTTC. Its translation: CASSYRVGHGYTF.

Regarding this clonotype: Its ends do not fully match the called genes, so a read error is possible. The chain has TRBV28 and TRBJ2-7; 11 bases match TRBD2. The CDR3 spans 16 residues. Germline CDR1 and CDR2: MDHEN and SYDVKM. The CDR3 sequence is CASILLASGRPYEQYF. DNA of the CDR3: TGTGCCAGCATTTTATTGGCTAGCGGGAGGCCCTACGAGCAGTACTTC.

The chain joins TRBV5-4 to TRBJ2-1; 7 nucleotides match TRBD2. There are 14 residues in the CDR3. Germline CDR1 and CDR2: SGHNT and YYREEE (reference sequence). V shed 8 bases and J 6 bases; nucleotides not matched to a gene: 11. DNA of the CDR3: TGTGCCAGTCTTAGGGCGGGAGTGCTCAATGAGCAGTTCTTC. Its translation: CASLRAGVLNEQFF.

This clonotype turned up a few times. A read error may produce the germline difference seen at one junction end. The chain combines TRBV5-1 with TRBJ2-7, with 7 bases aligning to TRBD2. The CDR3 consists of 15 residues. Germline values: CDR1 SGHRS, CDR2 YFSETQ. The CDR3 protein is CARSSGTTLSDEQYF. CDR3 coding DNA: TGCGCCAGGAGCTCCGGGACTACCCTCTCCGACGAGCAGTACTTC. The whole variable domain, filled in from reference TRBV5-1 and TRBJ2-7, reads KAGVTQTPRYLIKTRGQQVTLSCSPISGHRSVSWYQQTPGQGLQFLFEYFSETQRNKGNFPGRFSGRQFSNSRSEMNVSTLELGDSALYLCARSSGTTLSDEQYFGPGTRLTVT.

The chain joins TRBV20-1 to TRBJ2-7; D is possibly TRBD2 (5 bases). CDR1 is DFQATT and CDR2 is SNEGSKA in the germline V gene (reference sequence). The germline V and J ends were trimmed by 2 bases and 7 bases, with 30 bases remaining between them. The CDR3 is 18 residues long. The CDR3 nucleotides read TGCAGTGCTAGATCGTCCGGGAATAGCAGGAGCATCCTCTATGAGCAGTACTTC. It codes for CSARSSGNSRSILYEQYF.

A note on this clonotype: A much more abundant neighbour one base away suggests this may be a read error. The J gene is TRBJ2-7, the V gene TRBV7-9, with 9 bases matching TRBD1. CDR1 and CDR2 (germline): SEHNR, FQNEAQ (reference sequence). The CDR3 extends over 15 amino acids. This chain's CDR3 is CTSSPGTGFIYEQYF. DNA of the CDR3: TGTACCAGCAGCCCCGGGACAGGGTTCATTTACGAGCAGTACTTC.

This clonotype was detected ten times or more. The V gene is TRBV6-6, the J gene TRBJ2-7, with no clear D. Between the trimmed V and J ends, which lost 2 bases and 7 bases, there was a span of 15 bases. This CDR3 spans 14 amino acids. Germline V lookup: CDR1 MNHNY, CDR2 SVGAGI (reference sequence). The chain's CDR3 is CASSYPSDALEQYF. The CDR3 DNA follows: TGTGCCAGCAGTTACCCATCGGACGCCTTGGAGCAGTACTTC.

Concerning this clonotype: At one end, the junction sequence differs from germline, possibly due to a read error. The chain is built from TRBV28 and TRBJ2-1, with TRBD2 matching 9 bases. The CDR3 has 17 amino acids. The germline V gene encodes CDR1 MDHEN and CDR2 SYDVKM. The CDR3 reads CASSFRAGLAEYDEQLF. CDR3 DNA: TGTGCCAGCAGTTTCAGGGCGGGACTAGCAGAATACGATGAGCAGCTCTTC.

A word on this clonotype: This CDR3 is missing its conserved last phenylalanine or tryptophan, likely due to a read error. The gene calls are TRBV12-3 or TRBV12-4 and TRBJ1-5; possibly TRBD1 for D (5 bases). This CDR3 contains 13 residues. The CDR3 sequence is CASSFGQNQAQHY. The CDR3 nucleotides read TGTGCCAGCAGCTTCGGACAAAATCAGGCCCAGCATTAT.

In its sample, this clonotype was seen once. One base away lies a much larger clone, so this may be a sequencing read error. The rearrangement links TRBV7-9 to TRBJ2-3; 9 positions agree with TRBD1. V lost 4 bases to trimming and J lost 5 bases; unmatched junction nucleotides: 7. Per germline, CDR1 SEHNR and CDR2 FQNEAQ (reference sequence). This CDR3 spans 15 amino acids. The CDR3 loop reads CASSSWTGVVDTQYF. Here the CDR3 DNA reads TGTGCCAGCAGCTCCTGGACAGGGGTGGTAGATACGCAGTATTTT. Variable domain in full (rest from reference TRBV7-9 and TRBJ2-3): DTGVSQNPRHKITKRGQNVTFRCDPISEHNRLYWYRQTLGQGPEFLTYFQNEAQLEKSRLLSDRFSAERPKGSFSTLEIQRTEQGDSAMYLCASSSWTGVVDTQYFGPGTRLTVL.

The rearrangement links TRBV5-4 to TRBJ2-3, with D uncertain. The J call may be mistaken, given a closer DNA end match to TRBJ1-5. Germline CDR1 and CDR2: SGHNT and YYREEE (reference sequence). The CDR3 runs 14 residues. The CDR3 reads CASRQQTTADTQHF. The CDR3 DNA is TGTGCCAGCAGACAACAGACTACCGCAGATACACAGCATTTT.

This clonotype was seen more than once but under ten times. At one of its ends the junction is not consistent with the germline gene, which may arise from a read error. V usage is TRBV20-1 and J usage is TRBJ2-3; 7 bases line up with TRBD2. This CDR3 contains 15 residues. Germline CDR1 is DFQATT and CDR2 is SNEGSKA (reference sequence). CDR3 in DNA: TGCAGTGGTTTACGGGGGGACTTTCACGCAGATACGCAATATTTT. Its translation: CSGLRGDFHADTQYF.

Concerning this clonotype itself: Mismatch with germline at one junction end may stem from a read error. The J gene is TRBJ2-5, the V gene TRBV29-1; D gene ambiguous. Germline CDR1 and CDR2: SQVTM and ANQGSEA. The CDR3 covers 13 residues. CDR3 DNA sequence: TGCAGCGTAGCTGATAGATACCAAGGGACCCAGTACTTC. Translation gives CSVADRYQGTQYF.